The entry below gives a single T cell receptor (beta chain) sequence along with its context. The target antigen is unknown. The sample belongs to a study of cytomegalovirus exposure and HLA in healthy donors. Findings of the study overall: Reports described diagnosis of cytomegalovirus status by the classifier as highly specific and sensitive.

Trimming stripped 1 base from V and 3 bases from J, with 16 bases between. Germline CDR1 and CDR2: SGHVS and FQNEAQ. The length of the CDR3 is 16 residues. PCR was performed using 60 Vbeta and 13 Jbeta primers. The repertoire was sequenced with immunoSEQ multiplex PCR; TCRdb's copy has only in-frame clones and lacks some. The table has some 150,000 clones, under 90% seen once. V gene TRBV7-8 combines with J gene TRBJ2-7; D possibly corresponds to TRBD1 (6 bases). This TCR came from a man younger than 45 in good health and CMV-seronegative. The sample consisted of PBMCs. The CDR3 bases are TGTGCCAGCAGCTTAGTCCGGCAGGGGTCCCTCTACGAGCAGTACTTC. It yields the protein CASSLVRQGSLYEQYF.